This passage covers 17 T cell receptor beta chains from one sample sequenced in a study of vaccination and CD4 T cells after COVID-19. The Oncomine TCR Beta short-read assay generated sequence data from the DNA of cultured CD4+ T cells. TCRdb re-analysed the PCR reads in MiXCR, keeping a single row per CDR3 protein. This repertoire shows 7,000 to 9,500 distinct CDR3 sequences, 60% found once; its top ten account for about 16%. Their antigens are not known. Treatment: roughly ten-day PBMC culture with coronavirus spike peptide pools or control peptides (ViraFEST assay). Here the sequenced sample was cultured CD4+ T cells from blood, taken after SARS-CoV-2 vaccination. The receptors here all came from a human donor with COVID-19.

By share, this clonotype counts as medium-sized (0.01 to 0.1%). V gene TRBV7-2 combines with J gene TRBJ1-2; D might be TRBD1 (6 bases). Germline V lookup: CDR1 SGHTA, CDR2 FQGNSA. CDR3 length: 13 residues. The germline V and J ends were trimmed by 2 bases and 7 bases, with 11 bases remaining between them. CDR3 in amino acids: CASSLSGVGGYTF. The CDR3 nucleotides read TGTGCCAGCAGCTTATCAGGGGTTGGTGGCTACACCTTC.

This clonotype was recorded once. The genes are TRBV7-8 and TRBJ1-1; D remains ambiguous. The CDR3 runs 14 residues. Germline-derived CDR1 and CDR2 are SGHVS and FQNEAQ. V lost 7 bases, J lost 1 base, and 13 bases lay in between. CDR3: CASNVKWENTEAFF. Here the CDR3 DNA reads TGTGCCAGCAATGTAAAATGGGAGAACACTGAAGCTTTCTTT.

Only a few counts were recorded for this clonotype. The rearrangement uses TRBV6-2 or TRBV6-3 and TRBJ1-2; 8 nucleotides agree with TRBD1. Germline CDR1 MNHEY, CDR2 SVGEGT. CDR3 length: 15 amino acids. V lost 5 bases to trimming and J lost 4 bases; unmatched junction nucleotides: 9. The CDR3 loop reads CASSPGQGRAYGYTF. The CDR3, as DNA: TGTGCCAGCAGTCCTGGACAGGGAAGGGCCTATGGCTACACCTTC.

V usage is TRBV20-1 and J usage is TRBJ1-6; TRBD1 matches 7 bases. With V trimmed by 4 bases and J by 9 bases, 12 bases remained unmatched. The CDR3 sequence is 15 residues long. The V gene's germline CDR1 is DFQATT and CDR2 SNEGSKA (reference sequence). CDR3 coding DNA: TGCAGTGCTAAAAACGTCCCAGGGGGATCTTCACCCCTCCACTTT. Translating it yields CSAKNVPGGSSPLHF.

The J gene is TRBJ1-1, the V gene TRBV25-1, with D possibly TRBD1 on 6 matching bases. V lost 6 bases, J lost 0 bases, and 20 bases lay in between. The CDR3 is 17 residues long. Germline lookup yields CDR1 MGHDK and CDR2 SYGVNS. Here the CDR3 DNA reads TGTGCCAGCAGCATCCCCACAGGGAGTCAAATGAACACTGAAGCTTTCTTT. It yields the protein CASSIPTGSQMNTEAFF.

The CDR3 DNA reads as TGTGCCAGCAGCCAACTAGCGGGGGGCTACGAGCAGTACTTC. This encodes CASSQLAGGYEQYF. This chain connects TRBV7-8 to TRBJ2-7; 12 positions agree with TRBD2. CDR3 length: 14 amino acids. The J segment lost 3 bases and the V segment lost 5 bases, leaving 2 bases of the junction unmatched. Looked up from germline, CDR1 is SGHVS and CDR2 is FQNEAQ.

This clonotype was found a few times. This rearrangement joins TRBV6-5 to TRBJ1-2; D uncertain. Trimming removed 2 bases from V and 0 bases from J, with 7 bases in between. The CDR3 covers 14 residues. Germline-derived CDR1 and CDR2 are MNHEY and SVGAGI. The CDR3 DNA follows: TGTGCCAGCAGTTACGGGCAGCCTAACTATGGCTACACCTTC. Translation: CASSYGQPNYGYTF.

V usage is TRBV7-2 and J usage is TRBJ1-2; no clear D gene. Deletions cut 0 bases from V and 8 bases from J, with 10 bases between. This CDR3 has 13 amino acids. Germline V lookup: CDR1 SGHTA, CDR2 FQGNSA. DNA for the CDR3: TGTGCCAGCAGCTTAGCTGGAGTAGGCGGCTACACCTTC. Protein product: CASSLAGVGGYTF.

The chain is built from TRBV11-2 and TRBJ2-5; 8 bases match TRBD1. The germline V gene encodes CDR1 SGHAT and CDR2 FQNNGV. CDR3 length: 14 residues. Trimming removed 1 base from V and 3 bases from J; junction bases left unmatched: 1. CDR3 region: CASSLGDRKETQYF. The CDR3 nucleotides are TGTGCCAGCAGCTTAGGGGACAGGAAAGAGACCCAGTACTTC.

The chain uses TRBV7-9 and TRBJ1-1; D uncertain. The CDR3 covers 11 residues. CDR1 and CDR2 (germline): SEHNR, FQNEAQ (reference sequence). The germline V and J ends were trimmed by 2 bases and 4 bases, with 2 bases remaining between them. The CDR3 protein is CASSLFTEAFF. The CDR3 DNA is TGTGCCAGCAGCTTATTCACTGAAGCTTTCTTT.

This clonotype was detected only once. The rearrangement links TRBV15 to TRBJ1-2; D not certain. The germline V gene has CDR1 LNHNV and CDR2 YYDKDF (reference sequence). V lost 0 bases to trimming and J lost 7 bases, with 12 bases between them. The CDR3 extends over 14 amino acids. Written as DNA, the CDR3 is TGTGCCACCAGCAGAGATCCAAAACGAATTGGCTACACCTTC. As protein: CATSRDPKRIGYTF. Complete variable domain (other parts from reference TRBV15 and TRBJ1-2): DAMVIQNPRYQVTQFGKPVTLSCSQTLNHNVMYWYQQKSSQAPKLLFHYYDKDFNNEADTPDNFQSRRPNTSFCFLDIRSPGLGDTAMYLCATSRDPKRIGYTFGSGTRLTVV.

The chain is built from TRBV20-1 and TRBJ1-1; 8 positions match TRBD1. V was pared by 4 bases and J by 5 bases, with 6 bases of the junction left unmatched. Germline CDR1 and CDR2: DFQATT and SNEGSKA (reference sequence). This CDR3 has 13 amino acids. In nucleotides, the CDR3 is TGCAGTGCTACCAGGGGGCTAGGAACTGAAGCTTTCTTT. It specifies CSATRGLGTEAFF.

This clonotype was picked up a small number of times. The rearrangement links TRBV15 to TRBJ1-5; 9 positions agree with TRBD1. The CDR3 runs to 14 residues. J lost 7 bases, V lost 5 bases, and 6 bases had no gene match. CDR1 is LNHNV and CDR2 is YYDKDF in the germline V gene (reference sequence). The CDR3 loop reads CATSPDRGYQPQHF. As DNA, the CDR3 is TGTGCCACCAGCCCGGACAGGGGATACCAGCCCCAGCATTTT.

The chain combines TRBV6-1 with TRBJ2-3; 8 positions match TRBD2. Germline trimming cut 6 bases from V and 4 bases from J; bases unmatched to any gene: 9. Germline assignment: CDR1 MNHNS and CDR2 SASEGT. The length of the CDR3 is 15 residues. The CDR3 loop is CASRRTAGAADTQYF. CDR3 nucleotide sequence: TGTGCCAGCAGAAGAACAGCGGGGGCAGCAGATACGCAGTATTTT.

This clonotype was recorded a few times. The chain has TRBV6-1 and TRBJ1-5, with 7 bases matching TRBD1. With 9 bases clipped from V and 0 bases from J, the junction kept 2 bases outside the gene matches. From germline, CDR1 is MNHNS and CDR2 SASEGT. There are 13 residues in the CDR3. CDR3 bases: TGTGCCAGTGACAGGGTTAGCAATCAGCCCCAGCATTTT. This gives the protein CASDRVSNQPQHF.

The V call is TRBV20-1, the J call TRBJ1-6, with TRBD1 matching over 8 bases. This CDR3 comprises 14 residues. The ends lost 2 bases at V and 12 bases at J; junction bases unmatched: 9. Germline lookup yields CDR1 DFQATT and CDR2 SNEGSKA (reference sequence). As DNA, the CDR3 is TGCAGTGCTAGATTCCGGGACAGGTCGATACCCCTCCACTTT. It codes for CSARFRDRSIPLHF.

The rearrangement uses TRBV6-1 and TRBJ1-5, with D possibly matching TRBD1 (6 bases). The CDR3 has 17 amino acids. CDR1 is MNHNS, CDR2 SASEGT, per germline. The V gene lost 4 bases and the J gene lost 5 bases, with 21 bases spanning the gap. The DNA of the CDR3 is TGTGCCAGCAGTGGGGACATTAAGGGGACCGGGTATCAGCCCCAGCATTTT. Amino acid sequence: CASSGDIKGTGYQPQHF.